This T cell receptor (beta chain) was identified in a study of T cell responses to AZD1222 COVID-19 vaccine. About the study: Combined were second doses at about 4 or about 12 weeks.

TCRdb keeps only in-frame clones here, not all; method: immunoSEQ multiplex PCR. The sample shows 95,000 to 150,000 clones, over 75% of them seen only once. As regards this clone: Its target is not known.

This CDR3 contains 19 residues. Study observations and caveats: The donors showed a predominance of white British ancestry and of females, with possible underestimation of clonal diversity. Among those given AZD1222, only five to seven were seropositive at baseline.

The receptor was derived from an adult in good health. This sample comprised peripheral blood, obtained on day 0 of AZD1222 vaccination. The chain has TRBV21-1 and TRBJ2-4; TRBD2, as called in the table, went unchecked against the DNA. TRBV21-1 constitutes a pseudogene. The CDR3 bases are TGTGCCAGCAGCCCTCGTGGTAGCGGGGGTGACCGGGTCAAAAACATTCAGTACTTC. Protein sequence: CASSPRGSGGDRVKNIQYF.